The present TCR beta chain was sequenced within a study of blood T cell repertoires in COVID-19 (dated by TCRdb to the early 2020s). At the level of the whole study: Samples from collaborators originated in the United States, Italy and Spain and spanned both the acute and convalescent phases of COVID-19. The prospective study material was composed of cDNA or gDNA derived from T cells, B-cell-depleted T cells, or PBMCs. Deeply sampled blood TCRbeta repertoires from subjects exposed to, actively infected with, or recovered from COVID-19 were included in the dataset. The repertoires were released in a freely available public database intended as a resource for research on the immune response to SARS-CoV-2. The samples were drawn from two sources: the first 160 participants of the ongoing ImmuneRACE study, and fewer than 1,500 subjects contributed by 6 global collaborators. A de-identified subject ID, COVID-19 status, age in years and sex were almost always included in the sample metadata. Where HLA class I and class II types were available, the types were taken from metadata supplied by the sample provider, not from assay-based typing. Broad study findings and their caveats: Clinical and demographic metadata were provided uncurated, with the amount varying by source and participant.

TCRbeta CDR3 regions were amplified from genomic DNA using the immunoSEQ Assay, a bias-controlled multiplex PCR. Regarding the original processing steps: The number of nucleated cells in each sample was estimated from the amplification of reference gene primers within the assay. To quantify the absolute abundance of each unique TCRbeta CDR3 rearrangement, sequence reads were collapsed and filtered. For each sample, productive Simpson clonality was calculated by taking the square root of Simpson's diversity index across productive rearrangements. TCRdb took over this immuneACCESS table, retaining in-frame rearrangements with V and J assigned. Such tables are incomplete; in checked studies, under half of the missing clones stem from an unresolved V gene, and the remainder is unexplained. From that table come the V and J calls and clone size; the DNA was used to work out D and trimming. Present in this sample are about 83,000 clones, around 87% of which were seen just once. In total, the top ten clones hold under 8.5% of the sample.

The collaborating institutions used their own protocols to collect whole blood in K2EDTA tubes. For TCRbeta analysis, collaborators shipped samples as frozen whole blood, isolated PBMCs, or DNA extracted from either of those sample types. This clone was picked up a small number of times. Its target antigen remains unknown. No base-level quality is on record; no much larger clone is a single base apart. The sequencing input was peripheral blood. This receptor was identified in a man older than 75 with active or convalescent COVID-19.

The nucleotide sequence is given as TGTGCCAGCAGCGCGCTCGACACGGCCTCTGGAAACACCATATATTTT. Its translation is CASSALDTASGNTIYF. Rearrangement joined TRBV9 to TRBJ1-3; no confident D gene assignment can be made. The germline V gene gives CDR1 as SGDLS and CDR2 as YYNGEE. The CDR3, from cysteine to phenylalanine, totals 16 residues. Only the CDR3 DNA stays, 48 bases, in frame from base 1. V is shortened by 3 bases, J by 0 bases, and the region joining them spans 13 bases.